A selection of T cell receptor beta chains follows, all from one sample in a study of OX40 agonist ivuxolimab in advanced cancers. Clones were read by immunoSEQ multiplex PCR, and TCRdb kept only the in-frame ones, dropping some. The table lists roughly 76,000 clones, over 80% of them singletons, with about 5.5% in the top ten. This sample comprised CD4+ or CD8+ T cells sorted from blood, obtained in a trial of the OX40 agonist ivuxolimab. The source is an adult with an advanced solid tumor such as melanoma, head and neck, liver or kidney cancer. Both conserved end residues are trimmed from each CDR3. Each record gives: V gene, J gene, CDR3 protein.

>TRBV7-6|TRBJ1-3
ASSSFAGSSDTIY
>TRBV9|TRBJ1-3
ASRPFASSGNTIY
>TRBV7-2|TRBJ2-3
ASSLVSSGRPPDTQY
>TRBV25-1|TRBJ1-1
ASSERGTEAF
>TRBV29-1|TRBJ2-2
SVERLAGESPGELF
>TRBV9|TRBJ2-3
ASSASGGATDTQY
>TRBV7-8|TRBJ2-7
ASSWSDRDASYEQY
>TRBV27|TRBJ1-2
ASSFSGTGIIGYT
>TRBV9|TRBJ1-1
ASSAGTSMNTEAF
>TRBV14|TRBJ1-2
ASSQDGIGGYGYT
>TRBV6-4|TRBJ2-1
ASSDSEQGEQF
>TRBV27|TRBJ2-2
ASSSSGTGELF
>TRBV4-1|TRBJ2-3
ASSQERRVDTQY
>TRBV4-1|TRBJ1-5
ASSQDRGQPQH
>TRBV4-3|TRBJ1-1
ASSTDRGNTEAF
>TRBV30|TRBJ1-1
AWSVQGNTEAF
>TRBV19|TRBJ1-5
ASSIFWGSNQPQH
>TRBV27|NA
ASRVRGLVYEQY
>TRBV6-6|TRBJ2-1
ASSYLKLDEQF
>TRBV29-1|TRBJ1-1
SVTRTEPNTEAF
>TRBV27|TRBJ2-1
ASSSGGPYNEQF
>TRBV7-9|TRBJ1-6
ASSGLNDRVGSPLH
>TRBV19|TRBJ1-4
ASSFRGVRTNEKLF
>TRBV19|TRBJ2-2
AISDGGPGELF
>TRBV6-6|TRBJ2-2
ASSATSGVNTGELF
>TRBV28|TRBJ2-7
ASSLGLAGDYEQY
>TRBV11-2|TRBJ1-1
ASSLQGTNTEAF
>TRBV18|TRBJ1-1
ASSPQGTEAF
>TRBV4-3|TRBJ1-1
ASGYRENTEAF
>TRBV6-5|TRBJ1-5
ASSYRGRNQPQH
>TRBV5-1|TRBJ2-1
ASSLDARVGDNEQF
>TRBV30|TRBJ2-5
AWSETQETQY
>TRBV7-9|TRBJ2-3
ASSHEQGYTQY
>TRBV28|TRBJ2-7
ASTPVGTRSFYEQY
>TRBV4-3|TRBJ1-1
ASSPNRENTEAF